The clone carrying this T cell receptor beta chain showed up just a few times. Its antigen is not known. This sample stems from a study of blood T cells in healthy people across ages. The study, taken as a whole, reports: In the absence of known donor CMV status, changes in expanded clonotypes were possibly confounded. There were more naive CD4+ cells and higher diversity in long-lived donors than in aged donors.

It was with a sample-barcoded 5' primer and a J-beta primer mix that a second PCR of about 6 to 12 cycles was run. Every molecule of cDNA carried a tag from a template-switch adaptor with 12 random nucleotides. TCRdb reprocessed the 5' RACE reads with MiXCR, giving one entry per CDR3 protein. Here the sample spans 1.5 million to 1.8 million distinct CDR3 sequences, 35% to 45% being singletons. The sample taken for sequencing was blood. The receptor comes from a woman aged 18 to 35 in good health.

CDR3 protein: CASSPGGAGVRDTQYF. CDR3 bases: TGCGCCAGCAGCCCTGGGGGAGCGGGAGTTAGAGATACGCAGTATTTT. The chain links TRBV5-1 to TRBJ2-3; 8 nucleotides agree with TRBD2. From germline, CDR1 is SGHRS and CDR2 YFSETQ. There are 16 residues in the CDR3. V gave up 4 bases and J gave up 5 bases; unmatched junction bases: 12. Full variable domain (remainder filled in from reference TRBV5-1 and TRBJ2-3): KAGVTQTPRYLIKTRGQQVTLSCSPISGHRSVSWYQQTPGQGLQFLFEYFSETQRNKGNFPGRFSGRQFSNSRSEMNVSTLELGDSALYLCASSPGGAGVRDTQYFGPGTRLTVL.